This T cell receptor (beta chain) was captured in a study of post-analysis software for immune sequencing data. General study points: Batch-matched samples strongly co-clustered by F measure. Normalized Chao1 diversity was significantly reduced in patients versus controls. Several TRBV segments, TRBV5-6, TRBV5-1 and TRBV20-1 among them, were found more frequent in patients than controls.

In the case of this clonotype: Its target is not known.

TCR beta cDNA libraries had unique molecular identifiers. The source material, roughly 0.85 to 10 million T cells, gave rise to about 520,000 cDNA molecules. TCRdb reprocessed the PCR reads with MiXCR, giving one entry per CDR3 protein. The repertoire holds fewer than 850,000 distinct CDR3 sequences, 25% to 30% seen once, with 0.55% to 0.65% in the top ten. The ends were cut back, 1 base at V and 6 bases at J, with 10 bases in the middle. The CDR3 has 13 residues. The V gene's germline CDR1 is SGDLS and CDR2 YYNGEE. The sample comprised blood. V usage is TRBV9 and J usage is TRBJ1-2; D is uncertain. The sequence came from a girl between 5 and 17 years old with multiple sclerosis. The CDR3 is CASSVTGDDGYTF. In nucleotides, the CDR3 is TGTGCCAGCAGCGTAACCGGGGATGATGGCTACACCTTC.